This T cell receptor beta chain was recovered during a study of T cells after somatic rescue of genetic block. This CDR3 has 15 residues. Germline lookup yields CDR1 ENHRY and CDR2 SYGVKD. The V gene lost 3 bases and the J gene lost 1 base, with 13 bases spanning the gap. TCRdb's table, derived via immunoSEQ multiplex PCR, lists solely in-frame clones and lacks some. This table has approximately 10,000 clones, about 74% appearing once. Sequenced input: peripheral blood mononuclear cells (PBMCs). The chain joins TRBV10-3 to TRBJ2-7; possible D gene TRBD1, 8 bases. This clonotype was sampled from a boy aged 5-17 years. The CDR3 DNA is TGTGCCATCAGTGACGGACAGGGAGGGTCCTACGAGCAGTACTTC. It is translated as CAISDGQGGSYEQYF.